This paragraph covers one T cell receptor beta chain sequence. The data derive from a study of blood T cell repertoires in COVID-19. The length of the CDR3 is 14 residues. V gave up 2 bases and J gave up 1 base, with 8 bases separating them. The V gene's germline CDR1 is SGHTA and CDR2 FQGTGA. Some clones are missing from TCRdb's copy, which holds only in-frame ones; the method was immunoSEQ multiplex PCR. This sample has more than 150,000 clones, with around 85% found just once. The rearrangement joins TRBV7-3 to TRBJ1-1, with D unresolved. This TCR was recovered from a man between 70 and 80 years old with active or convalescent COVID-19. The material sequenced was peripheral blood. CDR3 in amino acids: CASSLLASNTEAFF. The CDR3 DNA follows: TGTGCCAGCAGCTTACTGGCTTCGAACACTGAAGCTTTCTTT.